What follows are 7 T cell receptor beta chains derived from one specimen sequenced in a study of T cell repertoires in cytomegalovirus infection. TCRdb re-called the reads through MiXCR, storing one row per CDR3 protein. The sample yields roughly 51,000 distinct CDR3 sequences, 20% to 25% seen once. No antigen is known for these receptors. The sequences come from CD8+ T cells from cultured PBMCs, collected from culture after CMV antigen stimulation. These receptors were taken from a human donor in good health (CMV status not recorded). Some clones in this sample may be carry-over from other donors' samples.

There are a few counts of this clonotype. The genes are TRBV12-3 or TRBV12-4 and TRBJ2-7; maybe TRBD1 (5 bases). Trimming stripped 5 bases from V and 6 bases from J, with 14 bases between. The CDR3 is 13 amino acids. As DNA, the CDR3 is TGTGCCAGCAGTGGCGACGCCGACAGCGAGCAGTACTTC. Protein product: CASSGDADSEQYF.

The CDR3 protein is CASSLDPGSPNYGYTF. The DNA for the CDR3 is TGCGCCAGCAGCTTGGATCCGGGGTCCCCTAACTATGGCTACACCTTC. The chain joins TRBV5-1 to TRBJ1-2; D not resolved. The ends were cut back, 0 bases at V and 0 bases at J, with 12 bases in the middle. Germline lookup yields CDR1 SGHRS and CDR2 YFSETQ. CDR3 length equals 16 residues.

There are a few counts of this clonotype. V usage is TRBV7-4 and J usage is TRBJ1-2; D uncertain. V was trimmed by 11 bases and J by 6 bases, leaving 13 bases between them. This CDR3 comprises 11 residues. Germline V gene lookup returns CDR1 SGHVT and CDR2 SQSDAQ. The CDR3 loop is CALLGGNGYTF. The CDR3 DNA is TGTGCCCTTTTAGGAGGGAATGGCTACACCTTC.

This clonotype occurred a few times. The chain joins TRBV4-1 to TRBJ2-2, with 7 positions matching TRBD2. CDR1 is MGHRA and CDR2 is YSYEKL in the germline V gene. V shed 4 bases, J shed 8 bases, and the junction held 1 base outside the gene matches. The CDR3 totals 12 residues. CDR3 DNA: TGCGCCAGCAGCCGAGCGGGAGGGGAGCTGTTTTTT. Translation: CASSRAGGELFF.

This clonotype has only a few counts. The chain links TRBV12-3 or TRBV12-4 to TRBJ2-1; 9 positions agree with TRBD2. Trimming took 4 bases from V and 9 from J; bases not matched to a gene: 10. The CDR3 runs 15 residues. In DNA form, the CDR3 reads TGTGCCAGCAGTTCCGGGACTAGCTTGTTTCTTGAGCAGTTCTTC. Residues: CASSSGTSLFLEQFF.

CDR3 in amino acids: CASSLVAGGGPGNEQFF. The CDR3 DNA reads as TGTGCCAGCAGCTTAGTAGCGGGGGGAGGGCCGGGGAATGAGCAGTTCTTC. The chain is built from TRBV7-2 and TRBJ2-1; 10 bases are shared with TRBD2. The ends lost 1 base at V and 7 bases at J; junction bases unmatched: 10. The germline CDR1 and CDR2 sequences are SGHTA and FQGNSA. This CDR3 comprises 17 residues.

This clonotype showed up many times. The J gene is TRBJ2-2, the V gene TRBV7-6; no reliable D call. Per germline, CDR1 SGHVS and CDR2 FNYEAQ. The V end lost 0 bases, the J end lost 4 bases, and 9 bases lay between the germline ends. The CDR3 contains 15 residues. The CDR3 loop reads CASSLAGTGTGELFF. In DNA, the CDR3 is TGTGCCAGCAGCTTAGCGGGAACTGGCACCGGGGAGCTGTTTTTT.